This TCR beta chain comes out of a study of blood T cell repertoires in COVID-19. Turning to this clone: Its ends do not fully match the called genes, so a read error is possible.

Germline CDR1 reads SGHVS; CDR2 reads FNYEAQ. The CDR3 length is 15 residues. TCRdb's copy holds only in-frame clones and misses some; the assay was immunoSEQ multiplex PCR. This sample has approximately 90,000 clones, with around 85% found just once. The specimen sequenced was peripheral blood. The receptor was derived from an elderly man with acute or convalescent COVID-19. The chain employs TRBV7-6 and TRBJ2-1, with 10 bases aligning to TRBD2. The CDR3 nucleotides read TGTGCCAGCAGCCTAGCGGGAGCGGTGACGAATGAGCAGTTCTTC. Protein sequence: CASSLAGAVTNEQFF. Together with reference TRBV7-6 and TRBJ2-1, the CDR3 gives the full variable domain: GAGVSQSPRYKVTKRGQDVALRCDPISGHVSLYWYRQALGQGPEFLTYFNYEAQQDKSGLPNDRFSAERPEGSISTLTIQRTEQRDSAMYRCASSLAGAVTNEQFFGPGTRLTVL.